The 30 T cell receptor beta chains below all came from one sample that was sequenced in a study of patients and donors after allogeneic stem cell transplantation. TCRdb analysed the RT-PCR reads with MiXCR anew, one entry per CDR3 protein. The table includes some 960,000 distinct CDR3 sequences, roughly 17% detected once. Sequencing was performed on blood, either unsorted or a sorted T cell fraction (not recorded which). The origin of the receptors is a human donor who was either an allogeneic HSCT recipient or a stem cell or donor lymphocyte infusion donor (not recorded which). It is not recorded whose cells these are; they may come from a transplant donor.

This clonotype has only a few counts. This chain uses TRBV3-1 with TRBJ2-3, with D possibly being TRBD2 (5 bases). Deletions cut 0 bases from V and 3 bases from J, with 10 bases between. This CDR3 comprises 15 residues. Per germline, CDR1 LGHDT and CDR2 YNNKEL (reference sequence). The CDR3 nucleotides are TGTGCCAGCAGCCAAGACCTGCGGAGGACAGATACGCAGTATTTT. As protein: CASSQDLRRTDTQYF.

The genes are TRBV24-1 and TRBJ2-1; the match to TRBD2 covers 10 bases. Trimming took 2 bases from V and 8 from J; bases not matched to a gene: 14. The CDR3 contains 18 residues. Germline V gene sequence: CDR1 KGHDR, CDR2 SFDVKD. This chain's CDR3 is CATSDSEREGPQWDEQFF. The DNA for the CDR3 is TGTGCCACCAGTGATTCTGAGCGGGAGGGCCCACAATGGGATGAGCAGTTCTTC.

J is TRBJ1-5 and V is TRBV3-1; the D is unclear. Germline values: CDR1 LGHDT, CDR2 YNNKEL (reference sequence). The CDR3 is made up of 14 amino acids. Trimming took 4 bases from V and 6 from J, leaving 13 bases between them. The CDR3 reads CASSRRGGGQPQHF. The CDR3 region has the DNA TGTGCCAGCAGCCGCCGGGGTGGAGGTCAGCCCCAGCATTTT.

Many counts were recorded for this clonotype. V gene TRBV29-1 combines with J gene TRBJ2-1; D is unresolved. With 4 bases removed from V and 10 bases from J, the gap between germline ends came to 11 bases. Germline assignment: CDR1 SQVTM and CDR2 ANQGSEA. The CDR3 contains 11 residues. CDR3 nucleotide sequence: TGCAGCGTTGTAGTAGTAGTCGAGCAGTTCTTC. It specifies CSVVVVVEQFF.

This chain uses TRBV11-2 with TRBJ2-7, with D perhaps being TRBD1 or TRBD2 (5 bases each). V lost 6 bases and J 3 bases, leaving 18 bases between the germline ends. Germline V gene lookup returns CDR1 SGHAT and CDR2 FQNNGV. The CDR3 is 15 amino acids. The CDR3 bases are TGTGCCAGCAGGCTGAAACGGGACCGATACTACGAGCAGTACTTC. It specifies CASRLKRDRYYEQYF.

This chain uses TRBV3-1 with TRBJ1-1; D is possibly TRBD1 (5 bases). The CDR3 spans 17 residues. Trimming removed 4 bases from V and 5 bases from J, with 23 bases in between. CDR1 and CDR2 (germline): LGHDT, YNNKEL (reference sequence). The CDR3 DNA sequence: TGTGCCAGCAGCCCATGGCTCGACCGGGACCTATATACTGAAGCTTTCTTT. Its protein product is CASSPWLDRDLYTEAFF.

J is TRBJ1-1 and V is TRBV6-5, with D maybe TRBD1 (5 bases). The CDR3 sequence is 13 residues long. Germline V gives CDR1 MNHEY, CDR2 SVGAGI. V shed 0 bases and J shed 12 bases, with 14 bases lying between them. The CDR3 sequence: CASSYSDGGVSFF. CDR3 nucleotide sequence: TGTGCCAGCAGTTACTCGGATGGGGGTGTATCTTTCTTT.

The rearrangement links TRBV30 to TRBJ2-1; 12 bases agree with TRBD2. Germline lookup yields CDR1 GTSNPN and CDR2 SVGIG (reference sequence). Losses at the gene ends were 2 bases for V and 8 bases for J; bases not matched to a gene: 4. The CDR3 consists of 14 residues. The CDR3 region has the DNA TGTGCCTGGAGTCAAGGACTAGCGGGGTATGAGCAGTTCTTC. As protein: CAWSQGLAGYEQFF.

The chain recombines TRBV24-1 with TRBJ2-5, with 10 bases that match TRBD1. There are 16 residues in the CDR3. Germline CDR1 reads KGHDR; CDR2 reads SFDVKD. Trimming took 4 bases from V and 2 from J; bases not matched to a gene: 6. Written as DNA, the CDR3 is TGTGCCACCAGTGACGCTGGGACAGGGGAACAAGAGACCCAGTACTTC. Encoded protein: CATSDAGTGEQETQYF.

This clonotype was counted at least ten times. This rearrangement joins TRBV5-1 to TRBJ2-1; TRBD1 is a possible D gene (6 bases). The CDR3 has 12 amino acids. V was shortened by 2 bases and J by 7 bases, with 7 bases between the two germline ends. Germline assignment: CDR1 SGHRS and CDR2 YFSETQ. The DNA of the CDR3 is TGCGCCAGCAGCTTAGGACAGAATGAGCAGTTCTTC. Protein product: CASSLGQNEQFF.

This clonotype occurred many times. The chain recombines TRBV7-9 with TRBJ1-1; tentatively, D is TRBD1 (5 bases). The CDR3 runs to 14 residues. V was clipped by 3 bases and J by 1 base, with 9 bases between them. CDR1 and CDR2 from the germline V gene are SEHNR and FQNEAQ (reference sequence). The CDR3 bases are TGTGCCAGCAGCTTGGGACGGTCGAACACTGAAGCTTTCTTT. Translating gives CASSLGRSNTEAFF.

This chain joins TRBV11-3 and TRBJ2-3; the match to TRBD2 covers 8 bases. CDR1 and CDR2 (germline): SGHNT, YENEEA. The CDR3 totals 17 residues. Unmatched junction bases numbered 8, after V lost 1 base and J lost 2 bases. As DNA, the CDR3 is TGTGCCAGCAGCTTAGCCGGGCGGGGGGCCTTCACAGATACGCAGTATTTT. Protein product: CASSLAGRGAFTDTQYF.

This clonotype appeared a few times. CDR3 sequence: CASRIRSTDTQYF. The CDR3 DNA follows: TGTGCCAGCAGAATACGGAGCACAGATACGCAGTATTTT. V usage is TRBV2 and J usage is TRBJ2-3; D is undetermined. Germline CDR1 and CDR2: SNHLY and FYNNEI. V lost 6 bases and J lost 0, with 7 bases in between. CDR3 length: 13 residues.

CDR3: CSVERPGGPGNTIYF. CDR3 nucleotides: TGCAGCGTTGAGCGCCCAGGTGGGCCTGGAAACACCATATATTTT. The genes are TRBV29-1 and TRBJ1-3, with D unresolved. V lost 3 bases and J lost 2, with 14 bases in between. Per the germline V gene, CDR1 is SQVTM and CDR2 is ANQGSEA. This CDR3 contains 15 residues.

This clonotype came up many times. The chain is built from TRBV15 and TRBJ1-1; D uncertain. From germline, CDR1 is LNHNV and CDR2 YYDKDF (reference sequence). CDR3 length: 14 amino acids. Deletions cut 0 bases from V and 2 bases from J, with 7 bases between. In DNA, the CDR3 is TGTGCCACCAGCAGAGATGGCCTCAACACTGAAGCTTTCTTT. Amino acids: CATSRDGLNTEAFF.

This clonotype was seen just once. The chain has TRBV7-2 and TRBJ2-5; possibly TRBD2 for D (6 bases). The germline V gene has CDR1 SGHTA and CDR2 FQGNSA. V was trimmed by 3 bases and J by 3 bases, leaving 8 bases between them. This CDR3 comprises 13 residues. CDR3 sequence reads: CASSFASEETQYF. In nucleotides, the CDR3 is TGTGCCAGCAGCTTCGCTAGCGAAGAGACCCAGTACTTC.

The chain couples TRBV7-9 to TRBJ1-2; 10 bases fit TRBD1. Germline CDR1 is SEHNR and CDR2 is FQNEAQ (reference sequence). The CDR3 is made up of 12 amino acids. The V gene end was trimmed by 11 bases and the J gene end by 8 bases; junction bases not matched to a gene: 8. The CDR3 loop reads CAGLGTGEGYTF. The CDR3 bases are TGTGCCGGCCTCGGGACAGGGGAAGGCTACACCTTC. Together with reference TRBV7-9 and TRBJ1-2, the CDR3 gives the full variable domain: DTGVSQNPRHKITKRGQNVTFRCDPISEHNRLYWYRQTLGQGPEFLTYFQNEAQLEKSRLLSDRFSAERPKGSFSTLEIQRTEQGDSAMYLCAGLGTGEGYTFGSGTRLTVV.

In this sample, this clonotype turned up a few times. The chain employs TRBV12-3 or TRBV12-4 and TRBJ2-1; TRBD2 aligns across 13 bases. With 3 bases clipped from V and 8 bases from J, the junction kept 7 bases outside the gene matches. The CDR3 has 16 amino acids. CDR3 coding DNA: TGTGCCAGCAGTTTTAGGACTAGCGGGAGTAGTTATGAGCAGTTCTTC. It translates to CASSFRTSGSSYEQFF.

The gene calls are TRBV20-1 and TRBJ2-7, with 8 nucleotides matching TRBD1. CDR3 size: 11 residues. Germline assignment: CDR1 DFQATT and CDR2 SNEGSKA (reference sequence). Germline trimming cut 0 bases from V and 9 bases from J; bases unmatched to any gene: 1. In DNA, the CDR3 is TGCAGTGCTAGAGAGGGGACAGGGCAGTACTTC. It yields the protein CSAREGTGQYF.

This clonotype has just a few counts. The V gene is TRBV5-1, the J gene TRBJ1-2, with D possibly being TRBD1 (5 bases). Trimming pared 2 bases from V and 4 bases from J, leaving 15 bases between. The CDR3 sequence is 15 residues long. Germline CDR1 SGHRS, CDR2 YFSETQ. The CDR3 protein is CASSLGAASSYGYTF. Here the CDR3 DNA reads TGCGCCAGCAGCTTAGGGGCCGCTAGTAGCTATGGCTACACCTTC.

DNA for the CDR3: TGTGCCAGCAGCCAACCCGGGACGCTCTTCTATGGCTACACCTTC. It yields the protein CASSQPGTLFYGYTF. The V and J genes are TRBV3-1 and TRBJ1-2, with a weak D call TRBD1 (5 bases). The CDR3 extends over 15 amino acids. V lost 2 bases to trimming and J lost 4 bases, with 14 bases between them. The germline gives CDR1 LGHDT, CDR2 YNNKEL (reference sequence).

V usage is TRBV20-1 and J usage is TRBJ2-2; 8 bases fit TRBD1. Per germline, CDR1 DFQATT and CDR2 SNEGSKA (reference sequence). The CDR3 has 16 residues. Unmatched junction bases numbered 6, after V lost 2 bases and J lost 1 base. As DNA, the CDR3 is TGCAGTGCTAGAAGCCAAGGACAGGGGAACACCGGGGAGCTGTTTTTT. It codes for CSARSQGQGNTGELFF.

The V gene is TRBV7-6, the J gene TRBJ2-1, with 12 bases identical to TRBD2. The CDR3 is 15 residues long. After removal of 4 bases from V and 9 bases from J, the junction contained 7 bases not matched to a gene. The germline V gene encodes CDR1 SGHVS and CDR2 FNYEAQ. CDR3 in amino acids: CASSSSTSGSSEQFF. The DNA of the CDR3 is TGTGCCAGCAGCTCTTCGACTAGCGGGAGTTCTGAGCAGTTCTTC.

V usage is TRBV7-6 and J usage is TRBJ1-1, with TRBD1 identical over 8 bases. The germline V gene encodes CDR1 SGHVS and CDR2 FNYEAQ. This CDR3 has 18 residues. J was trimmed by 0 bases and V by 1 base; bases with no gene match: 10. CDR3 region: CASSLVGGQDILNTEAFF. Here the CDR3 DNA reads TGTGCCAGCAGCTTAGTAGGGGGACAGGATATCTTGAACACTGAAGCTTTCTTT.

This clonotype appeared a few times. The chain recombines TRBV12-3 or TRBV12-4 with TRBJ2-3; 8 bases map to TRBD1. CDR3 length: 15 amino acids. The ends lost 3 bases at V and 5 bases at J; junction bases unmatched: 7. The CDR3 region is CASSLDRVAIDTQYF. The CDR3 coding sequence is TGTGCCAGCAGTTTGGACAGGGTCGCCATAGATACGCAGTATTTT.

J is TRBJ1-5 and V is TRBV20-1, with D possibly being TRBD1 (6 bases). Trimming left V 6 bases short and J 0 bases short, with 21 bases between. The CDR3 has 17 residues. Germline CDR1 DFQATT, CDR2 SNEGSKA (reference sequence). As DNA, the CDR3 is TGCAGTGCCCTGCCCACCCAGGGACAATATAGCAATCAGCCCCAGCATTTT. This sequence encodes CSALPTQGQYSNQPQHF.

The rearrangement uses TRBV24-1 and TRBJ2-2, with no clear D. Deletions cut 5 bases from V and 2 bases from J, with 20 bases between. Per the germline V gene, CDR1 is KGHDR and CDR2 is SFDVKD. The CDR3 length is 18 residues. CDR3 sequence (DNA): TGTGCCACCAGTGCACCCGGTGCCAAGGTCCCAAACACCGGGGAGCTGTTTTTT. This sequence encodes CATSAPGAKVPNTGELFF.

This clonotype has just a few counts. The chain recombines TRBV12-3 or TRBV12-4 with TRBJ2-5; maybe TRBD1 (6 bases). The CDR3 is made up of 15 amino acids. The V and J ends lost 3 bases and 1 base respectively, with 12 bases between them. CDR3 loop: CASSLPLDSQETQYF. CDR3 bases: TGTGCCAGCAGTTTGCCCCTGGACAGCCAAGAGACCCAGTACTTC.

V gene TRBV11-2 combines with J gene TRBJ1-2, with D perhaps matching TRBD1 (5 bases). From germline, CDR1 is SGHAT and CDR2 FQNNGV. CDR3 length equals 17 residues. With 5 bases removed from V and 0 bases from J, the gap between germline ends came to 19 bases. CDR3: CASSNPWGKGSNYGYTF. The DNA for the CDR3 is TGTGCCAGCAGCAACCCCTGGGGCAAAGGCTCTAACTATGGCTACACCTTC.

This clonotype was seen only once. V and J are TRBV29-1 and TRBJ2-3; D not certain. Germline CDR1 and CDR2: SQVTM and ANQGSEA. The CDR3 sequence is 13 residues long. V was shortened by 7 bases and J by 0 bases, with 11 bases between the two germline ends. The CDR3 DNA reads as TGCAGCGCAGAGACCACTAGCACAGATACGCAGTATTTT. Translating it yields CSAETTSTDTQYF.